This T cell receptor beta chain derives from a study of cytomegalovirus exposure and HLA in healthy donors. In the PCR, 60 Vbeta and 13 Jbeta primers were used. Only in-frame clones appear in the TCRdb table, and some are missing; sequencing was by immunoSEQ multiplex PCR. Counted here are some 100,000 clones, roughly 74% occurring once; the ten biggest clones make up roughly 15%. V lost 6 bases, J lost 9 bases, and 15 bases lay in between. Germline CDR1 SNHLY, CDR2 FYNNEI. CDR3 length equals 13 residues. The source material was PBMCs. This chain links TRBV2 with TRBJ1-5; TRBD1 might be the D (6 bases). The sequence came from a woman aged 70-85 years in good health and CMV-seropositive. The CDR3 region is CASSWELQGPQHF. Here the CDR3 DNA reads TGTGCCAGCAGCTGGGAGTTACAGGGGCCCCAGCATTTT.